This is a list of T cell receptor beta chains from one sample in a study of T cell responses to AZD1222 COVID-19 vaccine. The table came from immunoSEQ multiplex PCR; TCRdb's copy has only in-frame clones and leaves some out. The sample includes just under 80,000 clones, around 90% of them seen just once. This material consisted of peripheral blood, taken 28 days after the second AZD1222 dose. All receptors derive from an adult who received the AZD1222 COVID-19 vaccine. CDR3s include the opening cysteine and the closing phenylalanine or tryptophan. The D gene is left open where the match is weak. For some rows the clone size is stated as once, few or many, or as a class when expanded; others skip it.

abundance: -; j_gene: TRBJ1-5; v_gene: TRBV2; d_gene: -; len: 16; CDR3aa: CASSDRFREFFQPQHF; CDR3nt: TGTGCCAGCAGTGATCGGTTCAGGGAATTCTTTCAGCCCCAGCATTTT
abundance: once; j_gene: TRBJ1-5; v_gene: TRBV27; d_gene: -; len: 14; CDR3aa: CASSLSLGGQPQHF; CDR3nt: TGTGCCAGCAGTTTATCCCTGGGGGGTCAACCCCAGCATTTT
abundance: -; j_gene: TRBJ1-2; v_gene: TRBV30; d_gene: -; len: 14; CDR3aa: CAWSVLLSGVGYTF; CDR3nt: TGTGCCTGGAGTGTACTTCTTAGTGGGGTTGGCTACACCTTC
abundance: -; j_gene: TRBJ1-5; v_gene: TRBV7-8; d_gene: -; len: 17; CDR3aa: CASSLVALGSTNQPQHF; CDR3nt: TGTGCCAGCAGCTTAGTCGCTCTGGGCAGCACAAATCAGCCCCAGCATTTT
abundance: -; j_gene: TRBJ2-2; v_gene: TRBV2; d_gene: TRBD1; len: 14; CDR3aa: CASIRTGGTGELFF; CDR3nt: TGTGCCAGCATTAGGACAGGGGGCACCGGGGAGCTGTTTTTT
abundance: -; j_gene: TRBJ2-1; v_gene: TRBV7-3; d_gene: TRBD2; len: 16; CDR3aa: CASSLSSGSAHNEQFF; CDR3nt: TGTGCCAGCAGCTTATCTAGCGGGAGTGCCCACAATGAGCAGTTCTTC
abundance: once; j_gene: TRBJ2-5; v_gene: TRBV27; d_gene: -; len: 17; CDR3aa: CASSLYGRTAFQETQYF; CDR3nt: TGTGCCAGCAGTTTGTATGGGCGGACAGCATTCCAAGAGACCCAGTACTTC
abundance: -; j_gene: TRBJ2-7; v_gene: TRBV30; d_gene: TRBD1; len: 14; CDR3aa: CAWSPAETGREQYF; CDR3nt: TGTGCCTGGAGTCCTGCCGAGACAGGGCGCGAGCAGTACTTC
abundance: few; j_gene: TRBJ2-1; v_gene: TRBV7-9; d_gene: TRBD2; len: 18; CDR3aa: CASSLAQGTSGRASKQFF; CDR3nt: TGTGCCAGCAGCTTAGCACAGGGGACTAGCGGGAGGGCCAGCAAGCAGTTCTTC
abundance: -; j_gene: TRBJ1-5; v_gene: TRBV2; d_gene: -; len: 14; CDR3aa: CASLAGQLNQPQHF; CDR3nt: TGTGCCAGCTTAGCTGGACAGCTCAATCAGCCCCAGCATTTT
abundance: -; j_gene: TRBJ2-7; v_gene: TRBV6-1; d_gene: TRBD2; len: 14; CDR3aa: CASSEGGGYNEQYF; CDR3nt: TGTGCCAGCAGTGAAGGGGGAGGGTACAACGAGCAGTACTTC
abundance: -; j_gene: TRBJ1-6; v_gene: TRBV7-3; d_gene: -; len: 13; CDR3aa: CASSLLSNSPLHF; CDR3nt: TGTGCCAGCAGCTTATTGTCTAATTCACCCCTCCACTTT
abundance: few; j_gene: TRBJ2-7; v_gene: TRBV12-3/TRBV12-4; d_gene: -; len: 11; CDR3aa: CASSSYDSQYF; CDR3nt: TGTGCCAGCAGTTCCTACGACAGTCAGTACTTC
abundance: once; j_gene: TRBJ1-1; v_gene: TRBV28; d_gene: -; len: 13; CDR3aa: CASTLLPGREAFF; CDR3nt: TGTGCCAGCACCCTCTTACCGGGCCGTGAAGCTTTCTTT
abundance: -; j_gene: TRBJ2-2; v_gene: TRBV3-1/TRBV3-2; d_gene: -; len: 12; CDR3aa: CASSRLAGELFF; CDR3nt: TGTGCCAGCAGCCGGCTCGCCGGGGAGCTGTTTTTT
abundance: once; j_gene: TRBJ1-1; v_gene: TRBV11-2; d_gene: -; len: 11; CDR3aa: CASNGRTEAFF; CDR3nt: TGTGCCAGCAACGGTCGCACTGAAGCTTTCTTT
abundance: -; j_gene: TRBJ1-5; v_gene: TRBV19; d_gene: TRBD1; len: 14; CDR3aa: CASSRTGSNQPQHF; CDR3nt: TGTGCCAGTAGTAGGACAGGGAGCAATCAGCCCCAGCATTTT
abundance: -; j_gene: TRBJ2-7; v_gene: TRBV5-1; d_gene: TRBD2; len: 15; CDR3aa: CASSPNPSGSGEQYF; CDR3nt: TGCGCCAGCAGCCCCAATCCTAGCGGTTCTGGCGAGCAGTACTTC
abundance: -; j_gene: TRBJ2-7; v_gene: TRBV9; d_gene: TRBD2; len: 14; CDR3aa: CASSVALAGVEQYF; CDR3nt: TGTGCCAGCAGCGTAGCACTAGCGGGAGTGGAGCAGTACTTC
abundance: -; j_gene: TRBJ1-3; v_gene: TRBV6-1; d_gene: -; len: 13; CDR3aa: CASSEALRNTIYF; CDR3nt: TGTGCCAGCAGTGAAGCGCTTAGAAACACCATATATTTT
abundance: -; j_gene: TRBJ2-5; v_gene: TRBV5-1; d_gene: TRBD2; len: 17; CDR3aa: CASSLGLAGGGQETQYF; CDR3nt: TGCGCCAGCAGCTTGGGACTAGCGGGAGGAGGACAAGAGACCCAGTACTTC
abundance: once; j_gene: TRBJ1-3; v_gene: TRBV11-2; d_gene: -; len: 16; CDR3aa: CASSLFPREAGNTIYF; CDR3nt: TGTGCCAGCAGCTTATTCCCCAGGGAGGCTGGAAACACCATATATTTT
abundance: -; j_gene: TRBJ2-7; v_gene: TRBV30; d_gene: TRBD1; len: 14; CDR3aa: CAWKGQGVTYEQYF; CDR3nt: TGTGCCTGGAAGGGACAGGGAGTTACCTACGAGCAGTACTTC
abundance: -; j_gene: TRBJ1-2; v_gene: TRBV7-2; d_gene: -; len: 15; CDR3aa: CASSATGLGGYGYTF; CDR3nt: TGTGCCAGCAGCGCTACAGGCCTCGGGGGATATGGCTACACCTTC
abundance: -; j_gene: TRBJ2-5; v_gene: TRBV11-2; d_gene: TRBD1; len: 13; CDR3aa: CASSRTGKETQYF; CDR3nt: TGTGCCAGCAGCCGGACAGGGAAAGAGACCCAGTACTTC
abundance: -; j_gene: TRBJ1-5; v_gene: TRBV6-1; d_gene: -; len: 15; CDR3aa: CASSESRANNQPQHF; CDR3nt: TGTGCCAGCAGTGAATCCAGGGCTAACAATCAGCCCCAGCATTTT
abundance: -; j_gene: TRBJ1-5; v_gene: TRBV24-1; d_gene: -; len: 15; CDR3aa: CATSVPGEGNQPQHF; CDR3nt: TGTGCCACCAGTGTTCCGGGGGAGGGCAATCAGCCCCAGCATTTT
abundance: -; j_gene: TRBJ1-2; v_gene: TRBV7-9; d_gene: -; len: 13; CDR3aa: CASSLVGEHGYTF; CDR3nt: TGTGCCAGCAGCTTAGTTGGCGAGCACGGCTACACCTTC
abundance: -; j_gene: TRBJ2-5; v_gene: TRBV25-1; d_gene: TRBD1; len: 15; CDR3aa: CASSADRGVGETQYF; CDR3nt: TGTGCCAGCAGTGCCGACAGGGGGGTCGGGGAGACCCAGTACTTC
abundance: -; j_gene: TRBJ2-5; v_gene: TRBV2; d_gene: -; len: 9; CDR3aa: CAVQETQYF; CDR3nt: TGTGCCGTTCAAGAGACCCAGTACTTC
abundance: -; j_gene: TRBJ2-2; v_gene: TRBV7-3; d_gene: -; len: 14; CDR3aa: CASSLAPGTGELFF; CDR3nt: TGTGCCAGCAGCTTGGCCCCTGGAACCGGGGAGCTGTTTTTT
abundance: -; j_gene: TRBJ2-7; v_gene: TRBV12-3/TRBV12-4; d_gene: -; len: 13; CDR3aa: CASSLAPTGEQYF; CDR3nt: TGTGCCAGCAGTTTAGCCCCTACGGGCGAGCAGTACTTC
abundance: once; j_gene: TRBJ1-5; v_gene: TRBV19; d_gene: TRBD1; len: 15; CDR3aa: CASSEGGTGNQPQHF; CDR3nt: TGTGCCAGTAGTGAAGGGGGGACAGGCAATCAGCCCCAGCATTTT
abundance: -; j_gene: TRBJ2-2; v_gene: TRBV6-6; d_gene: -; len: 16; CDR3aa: CASSAVDGRNTGELFF; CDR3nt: TGTGCCAGCAGTGCGGTAGACGGGAGGAACACCGGGGAGCTGTTTTTT
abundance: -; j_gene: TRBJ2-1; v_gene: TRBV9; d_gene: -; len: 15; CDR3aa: CASSVAGVNYNEQFF; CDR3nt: TGTGCCAGCAGCGTAGCGGGAGTTAACTACAATGAGCAGTTCTTC
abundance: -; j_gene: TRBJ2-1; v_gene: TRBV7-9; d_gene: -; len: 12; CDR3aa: CASSLTQGEQFF; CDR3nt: TGTGCCAGCAGCTTAACCCAGGGAGAGCAGTTCTTC
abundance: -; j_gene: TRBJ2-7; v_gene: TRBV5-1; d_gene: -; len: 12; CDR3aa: CASKASVHEQYF; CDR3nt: TGCGCCAGTAAGGCGAGCGTCCACGAGCAGTACTTC
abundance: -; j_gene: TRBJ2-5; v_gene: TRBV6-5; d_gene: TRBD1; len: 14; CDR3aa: CASSPMTGRETQYF; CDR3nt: TGTGCCAGCAGTCCCATGACAGGGAGAGAGACCCAGTACTTC
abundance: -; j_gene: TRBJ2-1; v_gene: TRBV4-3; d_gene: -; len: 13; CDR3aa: CASSQWDEDRQFF; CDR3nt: TGCGCCAGCAGCCAATGGGACGAGGATAGGCAGTTCTTC
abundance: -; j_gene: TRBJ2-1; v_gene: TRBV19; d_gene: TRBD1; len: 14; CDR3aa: CASRTGAGSNEQFF; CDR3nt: TGTGCCAGCCGGACAGGGGCCGGATCCAATGAGCAGTTCTTC
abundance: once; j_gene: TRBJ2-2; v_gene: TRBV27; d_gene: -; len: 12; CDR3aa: CASSYNTGELFF; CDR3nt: TGTGCCAGCAGTTATAACACCGGGGAGCTGTTTTTT
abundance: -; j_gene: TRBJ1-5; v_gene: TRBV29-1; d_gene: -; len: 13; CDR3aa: CSVGGSSNQPQHF; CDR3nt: TGCAGCGTTGGGGGTTCGAGCAATCAGCCCCAGCATTTT
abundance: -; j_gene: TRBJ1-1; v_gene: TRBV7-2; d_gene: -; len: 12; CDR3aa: CASSSNLRGAFF; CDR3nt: TGTGCCAGCAGCTCGAACCTTAGGGGGGCTTTCTTT
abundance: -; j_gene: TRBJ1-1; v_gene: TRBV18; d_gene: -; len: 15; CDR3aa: CASSPVTNLGTEAFF; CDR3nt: TGTGCCAGCTCACCGGTCACCAATCTCGGCACTGAAGCTTTCTTT